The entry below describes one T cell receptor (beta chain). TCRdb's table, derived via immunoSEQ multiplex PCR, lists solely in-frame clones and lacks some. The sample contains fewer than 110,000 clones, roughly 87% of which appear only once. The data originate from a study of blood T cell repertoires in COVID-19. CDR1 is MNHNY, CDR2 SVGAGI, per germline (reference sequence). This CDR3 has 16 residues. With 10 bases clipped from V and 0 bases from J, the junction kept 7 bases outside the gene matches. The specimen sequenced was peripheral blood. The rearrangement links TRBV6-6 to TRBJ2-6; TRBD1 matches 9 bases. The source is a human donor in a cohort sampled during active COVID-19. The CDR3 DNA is TGTGCCACCTCGACAGGGGGTGGCTCTGGGGCCAACGTCCTGACTTTC. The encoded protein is CATSTGGGSGANVLTF.